Listed below are T cell receptor beta chains from one sample, sequenced in a study of blood T cell repertoires in COVID-19. Sequencing used immunoSEQ multiplex PCR; TCRdb keeps in-frame clones, though not all of them. The table shows tens of thousands of clones, with around 90% occurring only once. The sequenced material came from peripheral blood. These receptors were obtained from a man aged 45 to 65 with acute or convalescent COVID-19. Both conserved end residues are part of each CDR3.

v_call: TRBV18
cdr3_aa: CASSLRQGAFGNTIYF

v_call: TRBV5-1
cdr3_aa: CASSLTSVHYEQYF

v_call: TRBV5-1
cdr3_aa: CASSLTSGRMGGELFF

v_call: TRBV5-1
cdr3_aa: CASSLPGTGGRNEQFF

v_call: TRBV2
cdr3_aa: CASSEYGNSPLHF

v_call: TRBV11-2
cdr3_aa: CASRQGSGSYEQYF

v_call: TRBV11-2
cdr3_aa: CASILAGSTSGEQFF

v_call: TRBV30
cdr3_aa: CAWRWPGTGRTDTQYF

v_call: TRBV19
cdr3_aa: CASSIDLGGYGYTF

v_call: TRBV29-1
cdr3_aa: CSGGTGTKNIQYF

v_call: TRBV9
cdr3_aa: CASSARGGLQETQYF

v_call: TRBV7-8
cdr3_aa: CASSLTGLGTEAFF

v_call: TRBV15
cdr3_aa: CATSRGKDQATNEKLFF

v_call: TRBV19
cdr3_aa: CASTQTYSNQPQHF

v_call: TRBV4-3
cdr3_aa: CASSQETGVGYGYTF

v_call: TRBV3-1/TRBV3-2
cdr3_aa: CASSQQAGGNTDTQYF

v_call: TRBV24-1
cdr3_aa: CATSDPNRGETQYF

v_call: TRBV19
cdr3_aa: CASSMTSGRVPGELFF

v_call: TRBV18
cdr3_aa: CASSPPTGQGYFNEKLFF

v_call: TRBV18
cdr3_aa: CASSPAGDEAFF

v_call: TRBV6-5
cdr3_aa: CASSYSLAGRSPLHF

v_call: TRBV7-9
cdr3_aa: CASSSGQANSPLHF